The 20 T cell receptor beta chains in this list originate from one sample, sequenced in a study of PD-L1 blockade in urothelial cancer (dated by TCRdb to about 2017). The time point label corresponds to: pretreatment peripheral blood. The method behind the library was the immunoSEQ multiplex PCR assay. TCRdb re-hosts the immuneACCESS table, in-frame sequences only. Its copies lack some clones; in the studies checked, an unresolved V gene accounts for under half of them, and the cause for the rest is not known. This sample gives tens of thousands of clones in total; approximately 86% of them show up just once. Approximately 15% of the sample goes to the ten largest clones. Sequences were derived from PBMCs, sampled around atezolizumab (anti-PD-L1) treatment. The source of these receptors is a man aged 55 to 70 with urothelial cancer.

As to this clone: Mismatch with germline at one junction end may stem from a read error. The CDR3 nucleotides read TGTGCCAGCAGTTTAGGCGGAATTCAGCCCCAGCATTTT. It translates to CASSLGGIQPQHF. The rearrangement joins TRBV7-2 to TRBJ1-5; D call uncertain. Germline CDR1 reads SGHTA; CDR2 reads FQGNSA. CDR3 length equals 13 residues.

V usage is TRBV5-4 and J usage is TRBJ2-1; 8 bases agree with TRBD2. The CDR3 extends over 14 amino acids. The germline CDR1 and CDR2 sequences are SGHNT and YYREEE (reference sequence). J lost 7 bases, V lost 4 bases, and 7 bases had no gene match. The CDR3 DNA reads as TGTGCCAGCAGCAGCGGGGGCCCTCGGAATGAGCAGTTCTTC. Residues: CASSSGGPRNEQFF.

The chain employs TRBV28 and TRBJ1-2, with D uncertain. The ends were cut back, 3 bases at V and 4 bases at J, with 21 bases in the middle. CDR3 length: 17 residues. Germline CDR1 reads MDHEN; CDR2 reads SYDVKM. CDR3 DNA: TGTGCCAGCAGTTTGGGTGGAGGCGGACGGTCTCTCTATGGCTACACCTTC. Its translation is CASSLGGGGRSLYGYTF.

This clone showed up just a few times. The chain recombines TRBV19 with TRBJ1-2; no reliable D call. The germline V gene encodes CDR1 LNHDA and CDR2 SQIVND (reference sequence). The CDR3 runs 14 residues. The germline V and J ends were trimmed by 4 bases and 4 bases, with 13 bases remaining between them. The CDR3 loop reads CASSRELRGYGYTF. CDR3 bases: TGTGCCAGTAGTAGAGAGCTAAGAGGCTATGGCTACACCTTC. The whole variable domain, remainder taken from reference TRBV19 and TRBJ1-2, is DGGITQSPKYLFRKEGQNVTLSCEQNLNHDAMYWYRQDPGQGLRLIYYSQIVNDFQKGDIAEGYSVSREKKESFPLTVTSAQKNPTAFYLCASSRELRGYGYTFGSGTRLTVV.

The CDR3 DNA is TGTGCCAGCAGTTTAGGGGGGACGGAAGGAGTTCTTGGCTACACCTTC. Its translation: CASSLGGTEGVLGYTF. J is TRBJ1-2 and V is TRBV28, with TRBD1 as a possible D gene (5 bases). V dropped 2 bases and J dropped 7 bases, with 20 bases sitting between them. The V gene's germline CDR1 is MDHEN and CDR2 SYDVKM. The CDR3 totals 16 residues.

This clone was seen a single time. The chain carries TRBV11-2 and TRBJ1-1; D gene ambiguous. Per the germline V gene, CDR1 is SGHAT and CDR2 is FQNNGV. This CDR3 comprises 14 residues. V lost 5 bases to trimming and J lost 5 bases, with 15 bases between them. The CDR3 DNA sequence: TGTGCCAGCAGCCTCCCAGGAGGAGGGACTGAAGCTTTCTTT. Amino acids: CASSLPGGGTEAFF.

The chain joins TRBV4-1 to TRBJ2-1, with 12 nucleotides matching TRBD2. CDR1 and CDR2 from the germline V gene are MGHRA and YSYEKL. The ends lost 1 base at V and 9 bases at J; junction bases unmatched: 4. The CDR3 runs to 15 residues. Here the CDR3 reads CASSQGLAGGGEQFF. For the CDR3, the DNA is TGCGCCAGCAGCCAAGGGCTAGCGGGGGGGGGTGAGCAGTTCTTC.

The J gene is TRBJ2-2, the V gene TRBV30, with D possibly matching TRBD2 (6 bases). V shed 5 bases and J shed 0 bases, with 13 bases lying between them. Germline CDR1 and CDR2: GTSNPN and SVGIG (reference sequence). This CDR3 is 15 amino acids long. In DNA, the CDR3 is TGTGCCTGGGAGGCGGGACTGGCGAACACCGGGGAGCTGTTTTTT. Translated: CAWEAGLANTGELFF.

V gene TRBV11-3 combines with J gene TRBJ2-1, with D maybe TRBD2 (5 bases). Looked up from germline, CDR1 is SGHNT and CDR2 is YENEEA. This CDR3 is 15 amino acids long. V gave up 3 bases and J gave up 0 bases, with 9 bases separating them. CDR3 sequence (DNA): TGTGCCAGCAGCTTTTTGGGGAGCTCCTACAATGAGCAGTTCTTC. Translating it yields CASSFLGSSYNEQFF.

The chain joins TRBV30 to TRBJ1-2, with D possibly matching TRBD1 (6 bases). This CDR3 contains 14 residues. Germline loops: CDR1 GTSNPN, CDR2 SVGIG (reference sequence). V shed 4 bases and J shed 7 bases, with 19 bases lying between them. CDR3 residues: CAWIQTGSERGYTF. In DNA, the CDR3 is TGTGCCTGGATCCAAACAGGGAGTGAACGTGGCTACACCTTC.

The chain carries TRBV15 and TRBJ2-7; 7 nucleotides align to TRBD2. Germline CDR1 LNHNV, CDR2 YYDKDF (reference sequence). The CDR3 spans 16 residues. V was clipped by 8 bases and J by 6 bases; unmatched bases: 19. CDR3 DNA: TGTGCCACCTCCCGGGGAGGGGTCCCACTGGGGGGCGAGCAGTACTTC. It yields the protein CATSRGGVPLGGEQYF. Supplemented by reference TRBV15 and TRBJ2-7, the full variable domain reads DAMVIQNPRYQVTQFGKPVTLSCSQTLNHNVMYWYQQKSSQAPKLLFHYYDKDFNNEADTPDNFQSRRPNTSFCFLDIRSPGLGDTAMYLCATSRGGVPLGGEQYFGPGTRLTVT.

This rearrangement joins TRBV30 to TRBJ1-4, with D tentatively TRBD1 (6 bases). With 6 bases removed from V and 8 bases from J, the gap between germline ends came to 19 bases. Germline V gene sequence: CDR1 GTSNPN, CDR2 SVGIG (reference sequence). The CDR3 contains 14 residues. CDR3 sequence reads: CACHRRQAREKLFF. The CDR3 DNA is TGTGCCTGCCACCGTCGACAGGCAAGGGAAAAACTGTTTTTT.

In this sample, this clone turned up once. V gene TRBV10-2 combines with J gene TRBJ1-6, with TRBD1 as a possible D gene (6 bases). There are 14 residues in the CDR3. The V gene lost 8 bases and the J gene lost 9 bases, with 17 bases spanning the gap. Germline loops: CDR1 WSHSY, CDR2 SAAADI. Here the CDR3 reads CASGGGGRGSPLHF. Here the CDR3 DNA reads TGCGCCAGCGGAGGCGGGGGCAGGGGTTCACCCCTCCACTTT.

This clone was seen a single time. This chain links TRBV25-1 with TRBJ1-2, with D unclear. There are 14 residues in the CDR3. The V and J ends lost 0 bases and 6 bases respectively, with 11 bases between them. CDR1 and CDR2 from the germline V gene are MGHDK and SYGVNS. CDR3 sequence reads: CASSEYGVVHGYTF. CDR3 nucleotide sequence: TGTGCCAGCAGTGAATACGGTGTGGTACATGGCTACACCTTC.

The V and J genes are TRBV5-4 and TRBJ1-2, with D maybe TRBD1 (5 bases). CDR3 size: 13 residues. The V end was cut by 5 bases, the J end by 4 bases, with 12 bases between. The germline V gene encodes CDR1 SGHNT and CDR2 YYREEE (reference sequence). DNA of the CDR3: TGTGCCAGCAGGCGGGACGGTTCCTATGGCTACACCTTC. Protein: CASRRDGSYGYTF.

In regard to this clone: Other DNA sequences in the same sample also yield this CDR3. The rearrangement uses TRBV30 and TRBJ1-5, with TRBD1 matching 7 bases. V shed 3 bases, J shed 4 bases, and the junction held 0 bases outside the gene matches. The CDR3 loop spans 12 amino acids. Germline assignment: CDR1 GTSNPN and CDR2 SVGIG (reference sequence). In nucleotides, the CDR3 is TGTGCCTGGAGGGGACAGAATCAGCCCCAGCATTTT. Its protein is CAWRGQNQPQHF.

V usage is TRBV6-1 and J usage is TRBJ1-4; the match to TRBD1 covers 8 bases. The V and J ends lost 6 bases and 9 bases, in that order; junction bases with no gene match: 9. This CDR3 is 14 amino acids long. Germline V gives CDR1 MNHNS, CDR2 SASEGT. The CDR3 reads CASRSTGEYQKLFF. In nucleotides, the CDR3 is TGTGCCAGCAGGTCGACAGGGGAGTATCAAAAACTGTTTTTT.

This chain joins TRBV5-8 and TRBJ2-7; tentatively, D is TRBD1 (6 bases). V was shortened by 4 bases and J by 2 bases, with 16 bases between the two germline ends. This CDR3 region has 15 residues. Germline CDR1 SGHTS, CDR2 YDEGEE. CDR3 amino acids: CASSPHRVRAYEQYF. The CDR3 region has the DNA TGTGCCAGCAGCCCCCACAGGGTACGTGCCTACGAGCAGTACTTC.

This clone was detected only once. This rearrangement joins TRBV6-5 to TRBJ2-1; 8 nucleotides match TRBD1. Germline CDR1 and CDR2: MNHEY and SVGAGI. V shed 5 bases, J shed 8 bases, and the junction held 5 bases outside the gene matches. The CDR3 covers 13 residues. The CDR3: CASSKRQGYEQFF. CDR3 coding DNA: TGTGCCAGCAGTAAAAGACAGGGGTATGAGCAGTTCTTC.

V and J are TRBV7-9 and TRBJ2-7, with D perhaps matching TRBD1 (6 bases). This CDR3 contains 15 residues. CDR1 is SEHNR and CDR2 is FQNEAQ in the germline V gene (reference sequence). Trimming removed 2 bases from V and 0 bases from J, with 11 bases in between. The CDR3 DNA reads TGTGCCAGCAGCTTAAGTTACAGGGACTCCTACGAGCAGTACTTC. Translation: CASSLSYRDSYEQYF.